Below, 14 T cell receptor beta chains from the same sample are listed, as sequenced in a study of blood T cell repertoires in COVID-19. Measured with immunoSEQ multiplex PCR; TCRdb has only the in-frame clones, and not every one. The sample has roughly 380,000 clones, approximately 91% seen once. The sample consisted of peripheral blood. These receptors all come from a woman aged 40 to 50 with COVID-19, enrolled during active disease.

The CDR3 nucleotides are TGTGCCAGCTCACCTAAATACGGGGAGCTGTTTTTT. Translated: CASSPKYGELFF. V and J are TRBV18 and TRBJ2-2; D remains unclear. The CDR3 consists of 12 residues. The V and J ends lost 3 bases and 7 bases respectively, with 6 bases between them. Looked up from germline, CDR1 is KGHSH and CDR2 is LQKENI.

This clone was counted ten times or more. This rearrangement joins TRBV5-6 to TRBJ2-7, with a weak D call TRBD1 (5 bases). Germline V gene sequence: CDR1 SGHDT, CDR2 YYEEEE. Trimming removed 7 bases from V and 3 bases from J, with 11 bases in between. CDR3 length: 12 residues. CDR3: CASARQSYEQYF. The CDR3 nucleotides read TGTGCCAGCGCCCGACAGAGCTACGAGCAGTACTTC.

This clone was picked up one time. The chain links TRBV2 to TRBJ1-4, with 7 bases aligning to TRBD1. The CDR3 loop spans 14 amino acids. V lost 6 bases and J lost 3; bases outside the gene matches: 4. Germline CDR1 and CDR2: SNHLY and FYNNEI. CDR3 amino acids: CASSDRAANEKLFF. The CDR3 DNA follows: TGTGCCAGCAGCGACAGGGCCGCTAATGAAAAACTGTTTTTT.

V usage is TRBV28 and J usage is TRBJ1-2; D remains unclear. Germline assignment: CDR1 MDHEN and CDR2 SYDVKM. The CDR3 spans 12 residues. Trimming stripped 3 bases from V and 8 bases from J, with 10 bases between. This chain's CDR3 is CASSFGGGGYTF. CDR3 nucleotides: TGTGCCAGCAGTTTTGGCGGAGGAGGCTACACCTTC.

This chain links TRBV6-5 with TRBJ1-2; D gene ambiguous. V dropped 4 bases and J dropped 0 bases, with 9 bases sitting between them. Germline lookup yields CDR1 MNHEY and CDR2 SVGAGI. This CDR3 has 14 residues. The CDR3 nucleotides read TGTGCCAGCAGTTCGGCAGGCTCTAACTATGGCTACACCTTC. It yields the protein CASSSAGSNYGYTF.

The chain is built from TRBV5-1 and TRBJ2-7; no clear D. CDR3 length: 12 amino acids. Germline-derived CDR1 and CDR2 are SGHRS and YFSETQ. The V and J ends lost 5 bases and 2 bases respectively, with 8 bases between them. The CDR3, as DNA: TGCGCCAGCAGATCAGAGGCCTACGAGCAGTACTTC. This encodes CASRSEAYEQYF.

The chain recombines TRBV3-1 (or the pseudogene TRBV3-2) with TRBJ2-1; no clear D gene. In germline, CDR1 is LGHDT, CDR2 YNNKEL (reference sequence). V dropped 2 bases and J dropped 1 base, with 15 bases sitting between them. This CDR3 spans 17 amino acids. CDR3 residues: CASSQFLRVESYNEQFF. The CDR3 nucleotides read TGTGCCAGCAGCCAATTCCTACGGGTAGAATCCTACAATGAGCAGTTCTTC.

This chain links TRBV7-2 with TRBJ2-7; 7 nucleotides agree with TRBD1. CDR1 SGHTA and CDR2 FQGNSA come from the germline V gene. V was pared by 5 bases and J by 6 bases, with 10 bases of the junction left unmatched. The CDR3 spans 14 residues. Written as DNA, the CDR3 is TGTGCCAGCAGCCCAATAACAGGGGTGGGCGAGCAGTACTTC. Encoded protein: CASSPITGVGEQYF.

This rearrangement joins TRBV7-2 to TRBJ1-5; 7 positions match TRBD1. J gave up 3 bases and V 4 bases, and 3 bases lay outside the gene matches. Germline lookup yields CDR1 SGHTA and CDR2 FQGNSA. CDR3 length: 14 residues. The CDR3 bases are TGTGCCAGCAGCTCGACAGGGTCCAATCAGCCCCAGCATTTT. Its translation: CASSSTGSNQPQHF.

The chain employs TRBV29-1 and TRBJ2-7, with 9 bases matching TRBD1. CDR3 length: 13 residues. Germline V gene lookup returns CDR1 SQVTM and CDR2 ANQGSEA. V shed 6 bases, J shed 4 bases, and the junction held 7 bases outside the gene matches. The CDR3 is CSVRQGDLYEQYF. Here the CDR3 DNA reads TGCAGCGTGAGACAGGGGGACCTTTACGAGCAGTACTTC.

The chain employs TRBV7-2 and TRBJ1-1; TRBD1 matches at 11 bases. Trimming at V came to 5 bases and at J to 5 bases, leaving 10 bases not matched to a gene. This CDR3 spans 16 amino acids. CDR1 is SGHTA, CDR2 FQGNSA, per germline. CDR3 loop: CASSLGQGAGETEAFF. The CDR3 coding sequence is TGTGCCAGCAGCCTTGGACAGGGGGCCGGAGAGACTGAAGCTTTCTTT.

The chain recombines TRBV6-2 or TRBV6-3 with TRBJ1-3; D possibly corresponds to TRBD1 (5 bases). Between the trimmed V and J ends, which lost 4 bases and 2 bases, there was a span of 9 bases. There are 14 residues in the CDR3. The germline CDR1 and CDR2 sequences are MNHEY and SVGEGT. In DNA form, the CDR3 reads TGTGCCAGCAGTTCACAGGTGGCTGGAAACACCATATATTTT. It is translated as CASSSQVAGNTIYF.

The chain uses TRBV25-1 and TRBJ1-1; D is perhaps TRBD1 (5 bases). The CDR3 consists of 14 residues. The V gene's germline CDR1 is MGHDK and CDR2 SYGVNS. Trimming took 8 bases from V and 5 from J, leaving 18 bases between them. The CDR3: CASSEGSGRTEAFF. As DNA, the CDR3 is TGTGCCAGCTCAGAAGGGTCAGGGAGGACTGAAGCTTTCTTT.

The chain has TRBV27 and TRBJ2-7; D possibly corresponds to TRBD1 (5 bases). V was trimmed by 5 bases and J by 5 bases, leaving 16 bases between them. The CDR3 runs to 14 residues. The germline V gene encodes CDR1 MNHEY and CDR2 SMNVEV (reference sequence). CDR3 coding DNA: TGTGCCAGCAGTGTACAGGTACCCCCAAACGAGCAGTACTTC. It is translated as CASSVQVPPNEQYF.